Each of the 17 T cell receptor beta chains below was sequenced from the same sample in a study of T cell repertoires in cytomegalovirus infection. Via MiXCR, TCRdb re-called the reads, giving one row per CDR3 protein. The sample contains tens of thousands of distinct CDR3 sequences, 3% to 4% of which appear only once. What was sequenced was PBMCs. These receptors originate from a human donor in good health (CMV status not recorded). Some clones in this sample may be carry-over from other donors' samples.

This clonotype was counted at least ten times. The chain uses TRBV6-2 or TRBV6-3 and TRBJ2-7; D unresolved. Germline assignment: CDR1 MNHEY and CDR2 SVGEGT. This CDR3 comprises 14 residues. Trimming took off 4 bases at V and 0 bases at J, with 10 bases between the two ends. For the CDR3, the DNA is TGTGCCAGCAGTTCCCCTTGGAGCTCCTACGAGCAGTACTTC. Its translation: CASSSPWSSYEQYF.

This clonotype was seen many times. The chain combines TRBV7-2 with TRBJ2-1; D could derive from TRBD1 or TRBD2 (7 bases each). This CDR3 region has 16 residues. Trimming removed 4 bases at V and 7 bases at J, with 20 bases between. Germline values: CDR1 SGHTA, CDR2 FQGNSA. Written as DNA, the CDR3 is TGTGCCAGCAGCTCCATGACAGGGAGGGGAGGAAATGAGCAGTTCTTC. It translates to CASSSMTGRGGNEQFF.

This clonotype was counted at least ten times. This chain links TRBV28 with TRBJ2-2, with D possibly TRBD1 on 6 matching bases. This CDR3 is built from 15 residues. V was pared by 5 bases and J by 7 bases, with 17 bases between. CDR1 is MDHEN and CDR2 is SYDVKM in the germline V gene. CDR3 coding DNA: TGTGCCAGCAGTGCCCCCCTGGGGGCGGTCGGGGAGCTGTTTTTT. It translates to CASSAPLGAVGELFF.

This clonotype was recorded many times. The chain couples TRBV11-1 to TRBJ2-7; the D is unclear. This CDR3 contains 12 residues. CDR1 is SGHAT and CDR2 is FQDESV in the germline V gene (reference sequence). V lost 4 bases and J lost 6, with 10 bases in between. CDR3 sequence reads: CASSYASGEQYF. Written as DNA, the CDR3 is TGTGCCAGCAGCTATGCCTCAGGCGAGCAGTACTTC.

In this sample, this clonotype turned up many times. The chain combines TRBV7-2 with TRBJ1-1, with 7 bases identical to TRBD1. J was trimmed by 12 bases and V by 6 bases; bases with no gene match: 13. This CDR3 comprises 13 residues. Per germline, CDR1 SGHTA and CDR2 FQGNSA. CDR3 nucleotides: TGTGCCAGCAGTTCCAGACAGGGCCAGCCAACTTTCTTT. Encoded protein: CASSSRQGQPTFF. Together with reference TRBV7-2 and TRBJ1-1, the CDR3 gives the full variable domain: GAGVSQSPSNKVTEKGKDVELRCDPISGHTALYWYRQSLGQGLEFLIYFQGNSAPDKSGLPSDRFSAERTGGSVSTLTIQRTQQEDSAVYLCASSSRQGQPTFFGQGTRLTVV.

This clonotype was observed many times. The V call is TRBV20-1, the J call TRBJ2-5, with TRBD2 identical over 7 bases. CDR3 length equals 11 residues. V was clipped by 6 bases and J by 5 bases; unmatched bases: 3. The germline V gene encodes CDR1 DFQATT and CDR2 SNEGSKA (reference sequence). The CDR3: CSAREVETQYF. The CDR3 DNA is TGCAGTGCCCGGGAGGTTGAGACCCAGTACTTC.

This clonotype was seen at least ten times. The V gene is TRBV28, the J gene TRBJ1-1; perhaps TRBD1 as D (6 bases). Germline V gene data show CDR1 as MDHEN and CDR2 as SYDVKM. V was trimmed by 3 bases and J by 8 bases, leaving 10 bases between them. The CDR3 contains 12 residues. The DNA of the CDR3 is TGTGCCAGCAGTTTGTTCGGGGGCGAAGCTTTCTTT. It encodes CASSLFGGEAFF.

At least ten counts were recorded for this clonotype. The chain uses TRBV7-2 and TRBJ2-7, with TRBD2 matching 8 bases. The CDR3 consists of 17 residues. Trimming took 3 bases from V and 1 from J; bases not matched to a gene: 11. Germline CDR1 and CDR2: SGHTA and FQGNSA. For the CDR3, the DNA is TGTGCCAGCAGCTTTGGGCTAGCGGGTGCCGGATCCTACGAGCAGTACTTC. It specifies CASSFGLAGAGSYEQYF.

This clonotype was seen at least ten times. The chain couples TRBV4-3 to TRBJ1-2; 7 bases line up with TRBD1. The V gene's germline CDR1 is LGHNA and CDR2 YSLEER. The CDR3 totals 14 residues. With 3 bases clipped from V and 8 bases from J, the junction kept 9 bases outside the gene matches. CDR3 sequence: CASSQPDRVGGYTF. In DNA form, the CDR3 reads TGCGCCAGCAGCCAGCCTGACAGGGTGGGAGGCTACACCTTC.

This clonotype has ten or more counts. The rearrangement joins TRBV7-2 to TRBJ1-2; 9 bases align to TRBD1. Germline values: CDR1 SGHTA, CDR2 FQGNSA. Germline trimming cut 4 bases from V and 8 bases from J; bases unmatched to any gene: 8. This CDR3 has 14 amino acids. In DNA form, the CDR3 reads TGTGCCAGCAGCTCCGGGACAGGGATCTCGGGCTACACCTTC. This translates into CASSSGTGISGYTF.

This clonotype was detected many times. The CDR3 region has the DNA TGTGCCAGCAGTTTATGGGCGCCCTACAATGAGCAGTTCTTC. It yields the protein CASSLWAPYNEQFF. The chain has TRBV27 and TRBJ2-1, with D hard to call. Germline V gene data show CDR1 as MNHEY and CDR2 as SMNVEV (reference sequence). The CDR3 has 14 amino acids. The V gene lost 1 base and the J gene lost 2 bases, with 6 bases spanning the gap.

This clonotype was observed many times. The CDR3 bases are TGCGCCAGCAGCTTGGATAGTTTGGGAAGGGGCTACAATGAGCAGTTCTTC. This sequence encodes CASSLDSLGRGYNEQFF. The chain is built from TRBV5-1 and TRBJ2-1; the D gene is possibly TRBD1 (5 bases). The V gene lost 0 bases and the J gene lost 3 bases, with 16 bases spanning the gap. The CDR3 consists of 17 residues. CDR1 is SGHRS and CDR2 is YFSETQ in the germline V gene.

This clonotype was detected ten times or more. The chain joins TRBV6-1 to TRBJ1-6; 7 bases map to TRBD1. The CDR3 has 14 residues. Germline lookup yields CDR1 MNHNS and CDR2 SASEGT. V shed 6 bases, J shed 7 bases, and the junction held 6 bases outside the gene matches. The CDR3 nucleotides are TGTGCCAGCAGAGACAGGGTGGTCAATTCACCCCTCCACTTT. This encodes CASRDRVVNSPLHF.

This clonotype has ten or more counts. The chain is built from TRBV28 and TRBJ2-2; no clear D. Trimming took off 4 bases at V and 4 bases at J, with 10 bases between the two ends. CDR1 MDHEN and CDR2 SYDVKM come from the germline V gene. The CDR3 has 14 amino acids. The CDR3 is CASSSNPSTGELFF. The CDR3 nucleotides read TGTGCCAGCAGTTCGAACCCCTCCACCGGGGAGCTGTTTTTT.

This clonotype has ten or more counts. This sequence joins TRBV7-2 and TRBJ1-5; D unresolved. The CDR3 covers 13 residues. Germline V gene lookup returns CDR1 SGHTA and CDR2 FQGNSA. The V end lost 5 bases, the J end lost 7 bases, and 12 bases lay between the germline ends. The DNA of the CDR3 is TGTGCCAGCAGCCTTATACATACACAGCCCCAGCATTTT. Translating gives CASSLIHTQPQHF.

The chain employs TRBV28 and TRBJ1-2, with D possibly being TRBD1 (5 bases). Deletions cut 9 bases from V and 5 bases from J, with 25 bases between. This CDR3 contains 16 residues. Germline values: CDR1 MDHEN, CDR2 SYDVKM. CDR3 DNA: TGTGCCAGAGGTTCAAGGCAGGGAGACTTATATTATGGCTACACCTTC. This translates into CARGSRQGDLYYGYTF.

This clonotype was counted at least ten times. The chain uses TRBV28 and TRBJ1-1; TRBD1 might be the D (5 bases). V shed 7 bases and J shed 1 base, with 19 bases lying between them. This CDR3 comprises 16 residues. Germline V lookup: CDR1 MDHEN, CDR2 SYDVKM. DNA of the CDR3: TGTGCCAGCATCCCATTAGGGTCAGGGCGGAACACTGAAGCTTTCTTT. Protein product: CASIPLGSGRNTEAFF.